This is a list of T cell receptor beta chains from one sample in a study of somatic mutations in cytotoxic T cells in rheumatoid arthritis. Sequenced by immunoSEQ multiplex PCR; TCRdb stores in-frame clones only, minus some. Of under 12,000 clones in the sample, approximately 84% were seen once. The sequenced material came from CD8+ T cells sorted from blood. The receptors stem from a woman aged 60-70 years with rheumatoid arthritis. CDR3s leave out the opening cysteine and the closing phenylalanine or tryptophan. Each record gives: V gene, J gene, CDR3 protein.

V gene: TRBV19
J gene: TRBJ2-7
CDR3 protein: ASTPNAGVYEQY

V gene: TRBV5-1
J gene: TRBJ1-2
CDR3 protein: ASSLAGFFDYGYT

V gene: TRBV21-1
J gene: TRBJ2-5
CDR3 protein: ASRTSGRGETQY

V gene: TRBV13
J gene: TRBJ2-5
CDR3 protein: ASSLGLAGEGETQY

V gene: TRBV7-6
J gene: TRBJ2-7
CDR3 protein: ASSLRTSGIDEQY

V gene: TRBV9
J gene: TRBJ1-4
CDR3 protein: ASSVAGTGYEKLF

V gene: TRBV30
J gene: NA
CDR3 protein: AWSATSGSRFEQY

V gene: TRBV5-6
J gene: TRBJ1-1
CDR3 protein: ASSPFNSPSEAF

V gene: TRBV5-4
J gene: TRBJ1-5
CDR3 protein: ANSLEGGNQPQH

V gene: TRBV6-5
J gene: TRBJ2-1
CDR3 protein: ASRTDRGLVNEQF

V gene: TRBV7-9
J gene: TRBJ1-1
CDR3 protein: ANSPWDTLGTEAF

V gene: TRBV5-6
J gene: TRBJ2-7
CDR3 protein: ASSFGTSGYEQY

V gene: TRBV25-1
J gene: TRBJ2-7
CDR3 protein: ASSGSLGRGYEQY

V gene: TRBV6-1
J gene: TRBJ2-7
CDR3 protein: ASSPGTGFTYEQY

V gene: TRBV12-5
J gene: TRBJ2-7
CDR3 protein: ASGLPYSYEQY

V gene: TRBV19
J gene: TRBJ2-2
CDR3 protein: ASSIAGTGELF

V gene: TRBV9
J gene: TRBJ2-3
CDR3 protein: ASSVVGLAGDTQY

V gene: TRBV19
J gene: TRBJ2-1
CDR3 protein: ASSMGGPYNEQF

V gene: TRBV7-2
J gene: TRBJ1-6
CDR3 protein: ASRRAGSYNSPLH

V gene: TRBV11-2
J gene: TRBJ2-1
CDR3 protein: ASSLAQGAGNEQF

V gene: TRBV4-3
J gene: NA
CDR3 protein: ASSQGLTGPNEQY

V gene: TRBV18
J gene: TRBJ1-1
CDR3 protein: ASSPFLTSVNTEAF

V gene: TRBV27
J gene: TRBJ2-1
CDR3 protein: ASSLWAGSSYNEQF

V gene: TRBV27
J gene: TRBJ2-1
CDR3 protein: ASSPPPASGAVWGSYNEQF

V gene: TRBV27
J gene: TRBJ2-1
CDR3 protein: ASSLSTSPRNEQF

V gene: TRBV2
J gene: TRBJ2-1
CDR3 protein: ASSEDRAGISYNEQF

V gene: TRBV28
J gene: TRBJ2-7
CDR3 protein: ASTPDRVIHEQY

V gene: TRBV15
J gene: TRBJ1-4
CDR3 protein: ATSREGTGNEKLF

V gene: TRBV11-2
J gene: TRBJ2-1
CDR3 protein: ASSWRAGPRNEQF

V gene: TRBV5-6
J gene: TRBJ1-2
CDR3 protein: ASSSPGVGGGYT

V gene: TRBV5-5
J gene: TRBJ1-2
CDR3 protein: ASSYEGQGGYGYT

V gene: TRBV7-6
J gene: TRBJ2-3
CDR3 protein: ASSSAGGPDTQY

V gene: TRBV27
J gene: TRBJ1-2
CDR3 protein: ASTRGRGPDYGYT

V gene: TRBV7-3
J gene: TRBJ2-1
CDR3 protein: ASSLLPSNEQF

V gene: TRBV6-1
J gene: TRBJ2-1
CDR3 protein: ASSERGSSGYNEQF

V gene: TRBV28
J gene: TRBJ2-2
CDR3 protein: ASSLFGREGSTGELF

V gene: TRBV28
J gene: TRBJ1-5
CDR3 protein: ASSFRVGGQPQH

V gene: TRBV5-4
J gene: TRBJ1-2
CDR3 protein: ASRAVGGNYGYT

V gene: TRBV4-3
J gene: TRBJ1-2
CDR3 protein: ASSQRSQGVYGYT

V gene: TRBV27
J gene: TRBJ1-2
CDR3 protein: ASSLGQGSSYGYT

V gene: TRBV9
J gene: TRBJ1-2
CDR3 protein: ASSVGTGIHGYT

V gene: TRBV27
J gene: TRBJ1-2
CDR3 protein: ASGHRAHGYT